A selection of T cell receptor beta chains follows, all from one sample in a study of blood T cell repertoires in COVID-19. Using immunoSEQ multiplex PCR, the repertoire was profiled, and TCRdb retains in-frame clones only, with some absent. The data contain roughly 200,000 clones, approximately 91% of them singletons. Sequencing input: peripheral blood. Receptors originate from a man aged 18 to 29 with active or convalescent COVID-19. Both conserved end residues are part of each CDR3. The order of the fields is V gene, J gene, D gene, clone size, CDR3 DNA, CDR3 protein. The D gene is left open where the match is weak. Rows may omit the clone size; those that give it use once, few, many or a size class.

TRBV9	TRBJ1-2	TRBD1	NA	TGTGCCAGCAGCGGACAGGGTCGGGGCTACACCTTC	CASSGQGRGYTF
TRBV7-3	TRBJ2-1	TRBD1	NA	TGTGCCAGCAGCTTACCGAGGGACAGGCCGTCCTACAATGAGCAGTTCTTC	CASSLPRDRPSYNEQFF
TRBV19	TRBJ1-2	TRBD1	NA	TGTGCCAGTAGGCGGGACAGGGGTCAAAACTATGGCTACACCTTC	CASRRDRGQNYGYTF
TRBV28	TRBJ2-3	TRBD2	NA	TGTGCCAGCAGTACGGGACTAGCGGGAGGAGATACGCAGTATTTT	CASSTGLAGGDTQYF
TRBV7-9	TRBJ2-3	TRBD1	NA	TGTGCCAGCAGCACTTCCTCAGGGGGAGATACGCAGTATTTT	CASSTSSGGDTQYF
TRBV3-1/TRBV3-2	TRBJ2-2	NA	NA	TGTGCCAGCAGCCAAGGTAGTCTCGGGAGCACCGGGGAGCTGTTTTTT	CASSQGSLGSTGELFF
TRBV6-4	TRBJ2-3	NA	NA	TGTGCCAGCAGTGTAGGACAGTCAGATACGCAGTATTTT	CASSVGQSDTQYF
TRBV5-1	TRBJ2-2	TRBD1	NA	TGCGCCAGCAGCCTAGGACAGGGGGCGTATGGGGAGCTGTTTTTT	CASSLGQGAYGELFF
TRBV19	TRBJ2-2	NA	NA	TGTGCCAGTAGCTACACCGGGGAGCTGTTTTTT	CASSYTGELFF
TRBV5-1	TRBJ1-4	TRBD1	NA	TGCGCCAGCAGGGAAGGGACAGGGGTAGGAACTAATGAAAAACTGTTTTTT	CASREGTGVGTNEKLFF
TRBV7-6	TRBJ2-2	TRBD2	NA	TGTGCCAGCAGCCCAGAGGGGACTAGCGGGAGAAGGGACACCGGGGAGCTGTTTTTT	CASSPEGTSGRRDTGELFF
TRBV14	TRBJ1-1	NA	NA	TGTGCCAGCAGCCCCACTTCAGGGGCGCCTGAAGCTTTCTTT	CASSPTSGAPEAFF
TRBV9	TRBJ2-5	TRBD1	NA	TGTGCCAGCAGCGTAGGCCACGCAGGGGGAGTAGAGACCCAGTACTTC	CASSVGHAGGVETQYF
TRBV5-4	TRBJ2-1	TRBD2	NA	TGTGCCAGCAGAAATCTAGCGGGTGGACACAATGAGCAGTTCTTC	CASRNLAGGHNEQFF
TRBV2	TRBJ2-3	TRBD2	NA	TGTGCCAGCACGGGACTAGCGGGAAGCACAGATACGCAGTATTTT	CASTGLAGSTDTQYF
TRBV7-8	TRBJ1-3	NA	once	TGTGCCAGCAGCTTACTGGCGCCCAGGGATCCTGGAAACACCATATATTTT	CASSLLAPRDPGNTIYF
TRBV27	TRBJ2-2	NA	few	TGTGCCAGCAGTTCGACTAGTTTTGCCGGGGAGCTGTTTTTT	CASSSTSFAGELFF
TRBV4-3	TRBJ2-1	NA	NA	TGCGCCAGCAGCCAGGGTAGTAGCGGAGTCAATGAGCAGTTCTTC	CASSQGSSGVNEQFF
TRBV6-4	TRBJ2-2	NA	once	TGTGCCAGCAGTGGGACAGACAACACCGGGGAGCTGTTTTTT	CASSGTDNTGELFF
TRBV19	TRBJ1-4	NA	NA	TGTGCCAGTAGTCCCCCCAGCAGGGATGAAAAACTGTTTTTT	CASSPPSRDEKLFF
TRBV29-1	TRBJ2-7	NA	NA	TGCAGCGTTGTAACAGGGCAAGCCTACGAGCAGTACTTC	CSVVTGQAYEQYF
TRBV4-1	TRBJ1-2	NA	NA	TGCGCCAGCAGCCAAGAAATGGAGGTGGGCTACACCTTC	CASSQEMEVGYTF
TRBV5-1	TRBJ2-5	TRBD2	NA	TGCGCCAGCAGCCTAGCGGGAGGCCAAGAGACCCAGTACTTC	CASSLAGGQETQYF
TRBV19	TRBJ2-5	NA	NA	TGTGCCAGTAGTATATCAGGAGGGCAAGAGACCCAGTACTTC	CASSISGGQETQYF
TRBV19	TRBJ1-1	NA	few	TGTGCCAGTAGTCCCCAACGGGGGGAAGCTTTCTTT	CASSPQRGEAFF
TRBV15	TRBJ2-7	NA	NA	TGTGCCACCAGCAGAGATGCTCGGGACACCGAGCAGTACTTC	CATSRDARDTEQYF
TRBV6-1	TRBJ2-7	NA	NA	TGTGCCAGCAGTGAAGCTAGCACTGCGAGCTCCTACGAGCAGTACTTC	CASSEASTASSYEQYF
TRBV2	TRBJ2-1	TRBD2	few	TGTGCCAGCCAAAAACCGACTAGCGTGGACAATGAGCAGTTCTTC	CASQKPTSVDNEQFF
TRBV7-9	TRBJ2-3	NA	NA	TGTGCCAGCAGCTTAGTCCGGGGAAGCACAGATACGCAGTATTTT	CASSLVRGSTDTQYF
TRBV12-5	TRBJ1-2	TRBD1	NA	TGTGCTAGTGGCTCCGGACAGGGGGCCGTCTGGTATGGCTACACCTTC	CASGSGQGAVWYGYTF
TRBV5-1	TRBJ2-3	TRBD1	NA	TGCGCCAGCGCCCTCCGGGACAGGGGGCGATCCGCGAAGAACGCAGATACGCAGTATTTT	CASALRDRGRSAKNADTQYF
TRBV19	TRBJ1-5	NA	once	TGTGCCAGTAGTCCGGGGGGCACTCAGCCCCAGCATTTT	CASSPGGTQPQHF
TRBV18	TRBJ1-1	TRBD1	NA	TGTGCCAGCTCACCACTCCAGGGGGCGCGGGAGGAAGCTTTCTTT	CASSPLQGAREEAFF
TRBV11-2	TRBJ2-2	NA	NA	TGTGCCAGCAGCTTTGGTAGTACCGGGGAGCTGTTTTTT	CASSFGSTGELFF
TRBV14	TRBJ2-3	TRBD2	NA	TGTGCCAGCAGCCAAGCGGGGAGGGCCAGTTTCACAGATACGCAGTATTTT	CASSQAGRASFTDTQYF
TRBV6-1	TRBJ1-2	NA	NA	TGTGCCAGCAGTGAAGGGCCAGGGTGGGACTATGGCTACACCTTC	CASSEGPGWDYGYTF